This T cell receptor (beta chain) stems from a study of blood T cells in healthy people across ages. General study points: In long-lived donors, naive CD4+ cell counts and diversity exceeded those of aged donors. When one million T cells were used, diversity estimates were thought to be underestimates. Strong correlation linked observed beta diversity and percent naive T cells.

Isolation yielded PBMCs, at least 7 million per sample, in every case. Primed by a sample-barcoded 5' primer and a J-beta primer mix, a second PCR proceeded for roughly 7 to 11 cycles. TCRdb processed the 5' RACE reads anew with MiXCR; each CDR3 protein has one entry. Of roughly 570,000 distinct CDR3 sequences listed, about 26% are singletons. A few counts support this clonotype. Its antigen is currently unknown. A read error may produce the germline difference seen at one junction end. Germline values: CDR1 MNHNS, CDR2 SASEGT. The CDR3 covers 14 residues. The sequencing input was blood. J is TRBJ2-1 and V is TRBV6-1, with a weak D call TRBD2 (5 bases). The receptor comes from a woman in her 70s in good health. CDR3 sequence: CASSKADFYNEQFF. In nucleotides, the CDR3 is TGTGCCAGCAGTAAAGCGGATTTCTACAATGAGCAGTTCTTC.